Below, 28 T cell receptor beta chains from the same sample are listed, as sequenced in a study of identifying expanded T cells in peripheral blood. Clones were read by immunoSEQ multiplex PCR, and TCRdb kept only the in-frame ones, dropping some. The sample has about 110,000 clones; approximately 90% are singletons. Sequencing was done on a sample of blood. Receptors were obtained from a person between 18 and 75 years old in good health.

V and J are TRBV28 and TRBJ1-2; D ambiguous. CDR1 MDHEN and CDR2 SYDVKM come from the germline V gene. The CDR3 covers 14 residues. V lost 3 bases and J lost 7, with 15 bases in between. CDR3 in amino acids: CASSLGQFISGYTF. CDR3 nucleotides: TGTGCCAGCAGTTTGGGTCAGTTCATCTCTGGCTACACCTTC.

V gene TRBV5-6 combines with J gene TRBJ2-7, with D perhaps TRBD2 (5 bases). The V gene's germline CDR1 is SGHDT and CDR2 YYEEEE. The CDR3 sequence is 13 residues long. Trimming stripped 6 bases from V and 0 bases from J, with 10 bases between. CDR3 DNA sequence: TGTGCCAGCACACTGGGGAGCTCCTACGAGCAGTACTTC. It yields the protein CASTLGSSYEQYF.

This chain's CDR3 is CASSFGQEETQYF. The CDR3 nucleotides read TGTGCCAGCTCCTTCGGACAGGAAGAGACCCAGTACTTC. V and J are TRBV2 and TRBJ2-5; 7 nucleotides match TRBD1. V dropped 8 bases and J dropped 3; count of bases not matched to a gene: 6. CDR3 length: 13 amino acids. Per germline, CDR1 SNHLY and CDR2 FYNNEI.

V gene TRBV19 combines with J gene TRBJ2-3, with D unclear. V was shortened by 3 bases and J by 7 bases, with 8 bases between the two germline ends. The CDR3 covers 12 residues. CDR1 LNHDA and CDR2 SQIVND come from the germline V gene (reference sequence). Written as DNA, the CDR3 is TGTGCCAGTAGTATTAAGTCCCATACGCAGTATTTT. It is translated as CASSIKSHTQYF.

The J gene is TRBJ2-1, the V gene TRBV18; D tentatively fits TRBD1 or TRBD2 (5 bases each). The V gene's germline CDR1 is KGHSH and CDR2 LQKENI. The CDR3 has 16 residues. Trimming removed 1 base at V and 10 bases at J, with 20 bases between. CDR3 bases: TGTGCCAGCTCACCACAACTCCGGGACCACACCCCGGAGCAGTTCTTC. Translating gives CASSPQLRDHTPEQFF.

This clone appeared a few times. The genes are TRBV19 and TRBJ1-6, with D unresolved. The CDR3 totals 15 residues. Germline assignment: CDR1 LNHDA and CDR2 SQIVND (reference sequence). Between the trimmed V and J ends, which lost 4 bases and 8 bases, there was a span of 15 bases. The CDR3 spells CASSTTGGGDSPLHF. CDR3 bases: TGTGCCAGTAGTACCACGGGAGGTGGCGATTCACCCCTCCACTTT.

V gene TRBV25-1 combines with J gene TRBJ1-1, with 11 bases matching TRBD1. This CDR3 comprises 14 residues. V lost 6 bases, J lost 1 base, and 1 base stayed unmatched. Germline-derived CDR1 and CDR2 are MGHDK and SYGVNS. CDR3 loop: CASSGQGANTEAFF. DNA of the CDR3: TGTGCCAGCAGCGGACAGGGGGCGAACACTGAAGCTTTCTTT.

This chain joins TRBV5-1 and TRBJ2-1; 13 bases are a match to TRBD2. The CDR3 length is 16 residues. The J segment lost 9 bases and the V segment lost 2 bases, leaving 8 bases of the junction unmatched. The V gene's germline CDR1 is SGHRS and CDR2 YFSETQ. In nucleotides, the CDR3 is TGCGCCAGCAGCTTTACACTAGCGGGGGGGCATAGTGAGCAGTTCTTC. Residues: CASSFTLAGGHSEQFF.

This chain links TRBV28 with TRBJ1-1; D is perhaps TRBD1 (5 bases). CDR1 and CDR2 from the germline V gene are MDHEN and SYDVKM. The V gene lost 1 base and the J gene lost 1 base, with 10 bases spanning the gap. CDR3 size: 15 residues. CDR3 sequence (DNA): TGTGCCAGCAGTTTATCGTACAGGCAGAACACTGAAGCTTTCTTT. Translating it yields CASSLSYRQNTEAFF.

V is TRBV30 and J is TRBJ2-3; D possibly corresponds to TRBD2 (5 bases). The CDR3 has 13 amino acids. V gave up 2 bases and J gave up 2 bases, with 8 bases separating them. The germline V gene has CDR1 GTSNPN and CDR2 SVGIG (reference sequence). CDR3: CAWSSGNTDTQYF. CDR3 DNA: TGTGCCTGGAGTTCGGGGAACACAGATACGCAGTATTTT.

The genes are TRBV5-6 and TRBJ2-1; D is unclear. The CDR3 loop spans 13 amino acids. CDR1 and CDR2 from the germline V gene are SGHDT and YYEEEE. Trimming removed 4 bases at V and 7 bases at J, with 12 bases between. CDR3 residues: CASSRIMSNEQFF. The CDR3 region has the DNA TGTGCCAGCAGCCGCATCATGTCAAATGAGCAGTTCTTC.

V usage is TRBV7-2 and J usage is TRBJ2-1; D is possibly TRBD2 (6 bases). Between the trimmed V and J ends, which lost 5 bases and 4 bases, there was a span of 12 bases. The germline CDR1 and CDR2 sequences are SGHTA and FQGNSA. The CDR3 runs 14 residues. In nucleotides, the CDR3 is TGTGCCAGCAGCCCCGGGACTTCTTACAATGAGCAGTTCTTC. Its translation: CASSPGTSYNEQFF.

V gene TRBV6-6 combines with J gene TRBJ2-7, with D possibly TRBD1 on 5 matching bases. This CDR3 has 12 amino acids. Trimming shortened V by 4 bases and J by 3 bases, and 7 bases separated the two germline ends. Germline-derived CDR1 and CDR2 are MNHNY and SVGAGI (reference sequence). The CDR3 spells CASSLDSYEQYF. The CDR3 coding sequence is TGTGCCAGCAGTTTAGACAGCTACGAGCAGTACTTC.

This clone was seen just once. The rearrangement joins TRBV5-1 to TRBJ1-1, with 8 positions matching TRBD1. Unmatched junction bases numbered 14, after V lost 0 bases and J lost 7 bases. The CDR3 runs to 17 residues. CDR1 SGHRS and CDR2 YFSETQ come from the germline V gene. The CDR3 protein is CASSLAGQGKGGHEAFF. In nucleotides, the CDR3 is TGCGCCAGCAGCTTGGCTGGACAGGGTAAAGGGGGTCATGAAGCTTTCTTT.

V usage is TRBV4-2 and J usage is TRBJ2-7, with TRBD2 matching 9 bases. Germline trimming cut 0 bases from V and 3 bases from J; bases unmatched to any gene: 9. The CDR3 has 17 residues. CDR1 and CDR2 from the germline V gene are LGHNA and YNFKEQ. CDR3 in amino acids: CASSQDLGTSWSYEQYF. CDR3 sequence (DNA): TGTGCCAGCAGCCAAGATCTAGGGACTAGCTGGAGCTACGAGCAGTACTTC.

V and J are TRBV10-3 and TRBJ2-2; D may be TRBD1 (6 bases). From germline, CDR1 is ENHRY and CDR2 SYGVKD. With 8 bases removed from V and 0 bases from J, the gap between germline ends came to 13 bases. The CDR3 spans 15 residues. DNA of the CDR3: TGTGCCATCCGACAGGACGGTGCGAACACCGGGGAGCTGTTTTTT. This translates into CAIRQDGANTGELFF.

The chain uses TRBV21-1 and TRBJ1-1. TRBV21-1 is a pseudogene segment. The length of the CDR3 is 12 residues. The CDR3 DNA is TGTGCCAGCAGCCGAGGGCGGACTGAAGCTTTCTTT. Translation: CASSRGRTEAFF.

The chain uses TRBV6-1 and TRBJ2-7; D might be TRBD1 or TRBD2, each matching 6 bases. This CDR3 comprises 15 residues. The germline V and J ends were trimmed by 3 bases and 0 bases, with 12 bases remaining between them. CDR1 is MNHNS and CDR2 is SASEGT in the germline V gene. CDR3 nucleotides: TGTGCCAGCAGTGACGAGGGGGGTCACTCCTACGAGCAGTACTTC. Its translation is CASSDEGGHSYEQYF.

The chain couples TRBV5-6 to TRBJ1-6; D might be TRBD1 (5 bases). Trimming removed 1 base from V and 4 bases from J, with 12 bases in between. Germline V gene lookup returns CDR1 SGHDT and CDR2 YYEEEE. The CDR3 is 16 residues long. DNA of the CDR3: TGTGCCAGCAGCTTGCGAGGTGGACATTATAATTCACCCCTCCACTTT. Residues: CASSLRGGHYNSPLHF.

The V gene is TRBV28, the J gene TRBJ1-2; D gene ambiguous. The germline gives CDR1 MDHEN, CDR2 SYDVKM. V was clipped by 5 bases and J by 5 bases, with 6 bases between them. The CDR3 totals 11 residues. The CDR3 coding sequence is TGTGCCAGCAGTACCCAATATGGCTACACCTTC. Its protein is CASSTQYGYTF.

In its sample, this clone was seen once. This chain links TRBV11-1 with TRBJ2-1, with 13 bases lining up with TRBD2. After removal of 4 bases from V and 0 bases from J, the junction contained 6 bases not matched to a gene. Germline assignment: CDR1 SGHAT and CDR2 FQDESV (reference sequence). The CDR3 is made up of 18 amino acids. The CDR3 DNA reads TGTGCCAGCAGCTCCCCGTGGACTAGCGGGAGCTCCTACAATGAGCAGTTCTTC. Its translation: CASSSPWTSGSSYNEQFF.

CDR3 bases: TGTGCCAGCAGCTCCACTGGGGCAGGGGGCCTAAATCGCTACACCTTC. Translation gives CASSSTGAGGLNRYTF. This chain uses TRBV7-9 with TRBJ1-2; TRBD1 aligns across 8 bases. Germline V gene lookup returns CDR1 SEHNR and CDR2 FQNEAQ (reference sequence). The J segment lost 9 bases and the V segment lost 4 bases, leaving 16 bases of the junction unmatched. The CDR3 has 16 residues.

V usage is TRBV19 and J usage is TRBJ1-4, with TRBD1 matching 9 bases. V shed 5 bases, J shed 8 bases, and the junction held 9 bases outside the gene matches. Germline assignment: CDR1 LNHDA and CDR2 SQIVND (reference sequence). The CDR3 is 15 residues long. The CDR3 region has the DNA TGTGCCAGTAGTCCCCTGGCGGACAGGGGCGAAAAACTGTTTTTT. Translated, it gives CASSPLADRGEKLFF.

The chain uses TRBV9 and TRBJ2-1, with TRBD2 matching 9 bases. CDR1 is SGDLS, CDR2 YYNGEE, per germline. CDR3 length equals 16 residues. V lost 3 bases, J lost 2 bases, and 6 bases stayed unmatched. The CDR3 region is CASSASVAGAYNEQFF. The CDR3 nucleotides read TGTGCCAGCAGCGCCTCGGTAGCGGGAGCCTACAATGAGCAGTTCTTC.

The chain employs TRBV7-9 and TRBJ1-1; 10 positions match TRBD1. The CDR3 extends over 13 amino acids. Per germline, CDR1 SEHNR and CDR2 FQNEAQ (reference sequence). V gave up 6 bases and J gave up 6 bases; unmatched junction bases: 4. The CDR3: CASSRQGAPEAFF. The CDR3 DNA follows: TGTGCCAGCAGTCGACAGGGGGCCCCTGAAGCTTTCTTT.

The V call is TRBV2, the J call TRBJ1-6, with a tentative D call TRBD1 (6 bases). V lost 7 bases to trimming and J lost 9 bases, with 19 bases between them. CDR1 SNHLY and CDR2 FYNNEI come from the germline V gene. This CDR3 region has 15 residues. As DNA, the CDR3 is TGTGCCAGCACCGTCATTAGGACGGACAGTTCACCCCTCCACTTT. Its translation: CASTVIRTDSSPLHF.

The chain carries TRBV5-1 and TRBJ2-7; D uncertain. CDR3 size: 14 residues. The germline V gene has CDR1 SGHRS and CDR2 YFSETQ. V lost 0 bases and J 0 bases, leaving 7 bases between the germline ends. The CDR3 bases are TGCGCCAGCAGCTTGGATCTTAACTCCTACGAGCAGTACTTC. The encoded protein is CASSLDLNSYEQYF.

This clone was detected once. The chain uses TRBV7-8 and TRBJ1-2; D might be TRBD1 (5 bases). The germline CDR1 and CDR2 sequences are SGHVS and FQNEAQ. This CDR3 contains 14 residues. V was pared by 5 bases and J by 6 bases, with 16 bases between. Here the CDR3 reads CASSLLTEHDGYTF. The CDR3 coding sequence is TGTGCCAGCAGCCTCTTGACAGAGCACGATGGCTACACCTTC.